A selection of T cell receptor beta chains follows, all from one sample in a study of blood T cell repertoires in COVID-19. Some clones are missing from TCRdb's copy, which holds only in-frame ones; the method was immunoSEQ multiplex PCR. The sample lists around 73,000 clones, over 75% seen once, with 3.5% to 5% in the top ten. Sequenced: peripheral blood. Receptor source: a woman aged 60-75 years with acute or convalescent COVID-19. The CDR3 runs from the conserved cysteine through the conserved F or W. The order of the fields is clone size, CDR3 length, D gene, V gene, J gene, CDR3 DNA, CDR3 protein. D genes are given only for firm matches. Some rows have no size entry. The others give once, few or many, or a class for an expanded clone.

>NA|15|NA|TRBV5-1|TRBJ2-7
TGCGCCAGCAGCTTGTCAGGCCGCAGCTCCTACGAGCAGTACTTC
CASSLSGRSSYEQYF
>NA|17|NA|TRBV5-1|TRBJ1-6
TGCGCCAGTTCCTCCTCGGGTACTAACTCCTATAATTCACCCCTCCACTTT
CASSSSGTNSYNSPLHF
>NA|20|TRBD1|TRBV6-4|TRBJ1-4
TGTGCCAGCAGTGACAACGGGGCGGGACAGGGATTAGGGAAGTACGAAAAACTGTTTTTT
CASSDNGAGQGLGKYEKLFF
>NA|15|TRBD1|TRBV29-1|TRBJ1-4
TGCAGCGTGCAGAAGGGGACAGCCACTAATGAAAAACTGTTTTTT
CSVQKGTATNEKLFF
>NA|14|NA|TRBV3-1/TRBV3-2|TRBJ1-1
TGTGCCAGCAGCCAGCCTCAGGGGAACACTGAAGCTTTCTTT
CASSQPQGNTEAFF
>many|15|TRBD2|TRBV2|TRBJ2-3
TGTGCCAGCAGTGCCCTAGCGGGATCCACAGATACGCAGTATTTT
CASSALAGSTDTQYF
>NA|17|TRBD1|TRBV7-2|TRBJ2-7
TGTGCCAGCAGCATGCGGGACAGGGTGTATCCTAACTACGAGCAGTACTTC
CASSMRDRVYPNYEQYF
>few|12|NA|TRBV5-5|TRBJ2-3
TGTGCCAGCAGCTTGCCTAGTGGTACGCAGTATTTT
CASSLPSGTQYF
>NA|15|NA|TRBV6-5|TRBJ2-7
TGTGCCAGCAGTTACCGCGGCGAGCAGGGCTACGAGCAGTACTTC
CASSYRGEQGYEQYF
>NA|16|TRBD2|TRBV7-9|TRBJ2-5
TGTGCCAGCAGCTTAGTAGTTAGCGGGTACCAAGAGACCCAGTACTTC
CASSLVVSGYQETQYF
>once|16|NA|TRBV3-1/TRBV3-2|TRBJ2-1
TGTGCCAGCAGCCCGCGTCGGGGGTCCTCCTACAATGAGCAGTTCTTC
CASSPRRGSSYNEQFF
>NA|17|NA|TRBV19|TRBJ1-5
TGTGCCAGTAGGGTGGAGGGAGTCCTATATAGCAATCAGCCCCAGCATTTT
CASRVEGVLYSNQPQHF
>NA|14|NA|TRBV30|TRBJ1-2
TGTGCCTGGAGTCCCGTCGCAGTCAGCTATGGCTACACCTTC
CAWSPVAVSYGYTF
>NA|14|TRBD2|TRBV4-2|TRBJ2-5
TGTGCCAGCAGCCTGCGGGGGAACCAAGAGACCCAGTACTTC
CASSLRGNQETQYF
>NA|13|NA|TRBV2|TRBJ2-5
TGTGCCAGCCGGGGAACAGCCAAAGAGACCCAGTACTTC
CASRGTAKETQYF
>NA|15|NA|TRBV9|TRBJ1-6
TGTGCCAGCAGCTCACAGGGTGGACGTTTTTCACCCCTCCACTTT
CASSSQGGRFSPLHF
>NA|15|NA|TRBV6-2/TRBV6-3|TRBJ2-6
TGTGCCAGCAGTTCCAGGGACTCTGGGGCCAACGTCCTGACTTTC
CASSSRDSGANVLTF
>NA|13|NA|TRBV18|TRBJ1-4
TGTGCCAGCTCACGTAGTAGTGAGGAAAAACTGTTTTTT
CASSRSSEEKLFF
>NA|16|NA|TRBV7-3|TRBJ1-2
TGTGCCAGCAGCTTAAGGGGAGGGAGTATCGACTATGGCTACACCTTC
CASSLRGGSIDYGYTF
>NA|15|NA|TRBV11-2|TRBJ2-5
TGTGCCAGCAGCCGCTCCGGGACACCCCAAGAGACCCAGTACTTC
CASSRSGTPQETQYF
>NA|17|NA|TRBV3-1/TRBV3-2|TRBJ1-1
TGTGCCAGCAGCCAAGGGGCGAGTTTACGTCTTGGCACTGAAGCTTTCTTT
CASSQGASLRLGTEAFF
>NA|16|TRBD1|TRBV7-8|TRBJ2-5
TGTGCCAGCAGCCCCCCCGGGACAGGGGGCGAGGAGACCCAGTACTTC
CASSPPGTGGEETQYF
>NA|16|NA|TRBV5-1|TRBJ2-2
TGCGCCAGCAGCTTGGACGGCAGGACGAACACCGGGGAGCTGTTTTTT
CASSLDGRTNTGELFF
>NA|14|NA|TRBV6-4|TRBJ1-2
TGTGCCAGCAGTTTATCGACTGACTCGGGAGGCTACACCTTC
CASSLSTDSGGYTF
>NA|15|NA|TRBV7-2|TRBJ2-7
TGTGCCAGCAGCTTAGCGGGCAGTCTTGCCTACGAGCAGTACTTC
CASSLAGSLAYEQYF
>NA|14|NA|TRBV6-5|TRBJ2-5
TGTGCCAGCAGGATAACAGGGAATCAAGAGACCCAGTACTTC
CASRITGNQETQYF
>NA|16|NA|TRBV5-1|TRBJ2-4
TGCGCCAGCAGCCACGCACAGGGTGGTCCCACAAACATTCAGTACTTC
CASSHAQGGPTNIQYF
>NA|16|TRBD1|TRBV5-6|TRBJ1-3
TGTGCCAGCAGCTTGGACAGGGGACCCTCTGGAAACACCATATATTTT
CASSLDRGPSGNTIYF
>NA|15|NA|TRBV5-1|TRBJ1-1
TGCGCCAGCAGCACGGACTGGAGGTCGAACACTGAAGCTTTCTTT
CASSTDWRSNTEAFF
>NA|16|TRBD1|TRBV10-3|TRBJ1-6
TGTGCCATCAGTGAGCCCCCCGGGACAGGGGATTCACCCCTCCACTTT
CAISEPPGTGDSPLHF
>NA|16|NA|TRBV11-2|TRBJ1-2
TGTGCCAGCAGCCCCTCAAACCCCCCGGGGTATTATGGCTACACCTTC
CASSPSNPPGYYGYTF
>NA|15|TRBD2|TRBV5-4|TRBJ2-3
TGTGCCAGCAGGGGGGCGGGAGGGCCCCCGGATACGCAGTATTTT
CASRGAGGPPDTQYF
>NA|13|NA|TRBV5-1|TRBJ2-5
TGCGCCAGCAGCTTTTCCCAACAAGAGACCCAGTACTTC
CASSFSQQETQYF
>NA|15|TRBD1|TRBV5-1|TRBJ2-1
TGCGCCAGCAGCGCGGGACAGGAGTCCTACAATGAGCAGTTCTTC
CASSAGQESYNEQFF
>NA|13|NA|TRBV10-1|TRBJ1-1
TGCGCCAGCAGTGAAGGGGCGAGGACTGAAGCTTTCTTT
CASSEGARTEAFF
>NA|11|NA|TRBV20-1|TRBJ2-7
TGCAGTGCTAAGGACAGTTACGAGCAGTACTTC
CSAKDSYEQYF
>once|14|TRBD1|TRBV6-5|TRBJ2-7
TGTGCCACCTTACTAAGGACAGGGGTCTACGAGCAGTACTTC
CATLLRTGVYEQYF
>once|16|NA|TRBV5-1|TRBJ1-1
TGCGCCAGCAGCCTCCAAGGACAGACTTTGAACACTGAAGCTTTCTTT
CASSLQGQTLNTEAFF
>NA|15|NA|TRBV9|TRBJ1-3
TGTGCCAGCAGCGACGGCGGGTTCTCTGGAAACACCATATATTTT
CASSDGGFSGNTIYF
>few|14|TRBD1|TRBV5-6|TRBJ1-6
TGTGCCAGCAGCCTCGGGACAGGCCTACTTCTCCTCCACTTT
CASSLGTGLLLLHF
>NA|14|TRBD1|TRBV3-1/TRBV3-2|TRBJ1-2
TGTGCCAGCAGCTTCAGGGGGCTCGGCTATGGCTACACCTTC
CASSFRGLGYGYTF
>NA|16|TRBD2|TRBV18|TRBJ2-3
TGTGCCAGCTCACCGGGGTCTAGCGGGAGTGGTGATACGCAGTATTTT
CASSPGSSGSGDTQYF
>NA|14|NA|TRBV28|TRBJ2-5
TGTGCCAGCAGTCCTACTCAGGGGGGAGAGACCCAGTACTTC
CASSPTQGGETQYF
>few|16|NA|TRBV21-1|TRBJ2-3
TGTGCCAGCAGCAGGGCTAGCGGGGTCAATCCGGATACGCAGTATTTT
CASSRASGVNPDTQYF